This TCR beta chain was sequenced for a study of T cell responses to AZD1222 COVID-19 vaccine. On the study more broadly: Second-dose timings of about 4 or about 12 weeks were pooled. Notes on the study in general: Reportedly, close to half of spike-specific TCRs are directed against unmutated variant regions.

In the case of this clone: Antigen specificity is unknown.

Using immunoSEQ multiplex PCR, the repertoire was profiled, and TCRdb retains in-frame clones only, with some absent. The sample has around 130,000 clones, 88% seen once. Germline V gene data show CDR1 as GTSNPN and CDR2 as SVGIG (reference sequence). The CDR3 totals 14 residues. Trimming cost V 5 bases and J 2 bases; bases outside gene matches: 7. The genes are TRBV30 and TRBJ2-7; 9 bases map to TRBD1. The sample here was peripheral blood, taken on day 0 of AZD1222 vaccination. This receptor was obtained from an adult in good health. In DNA, the CDR3 is TGTGCCTGGGTATGGGGGACAGGGCCCTACGAGCAGTACTTC. Translation: CAWVWGTGPYEQYF. The full variable domain, its missing parts supplied by reference TRBV30 and TRBJ2-7, is SQTIHQWPATLVQPVGSPLSLECTVEGTSNPNLYWYRQAAGRGLQLLFYSVGIGQISSEVPQNLSASRPQDRQFILSSKKLLLSDSGFYLCAWVWGTGPYEQYFGPGTRLTVT.